The clone carrying this TCR beta chain has just one count. Its matching antigen is unknown. The V and J ends lost 10 bases and 6 bases, in that order; junction bases with no gene match: 7. CDR1 and CDR2 (germline): KGHDR, SFDVKD. The length of the CDR3 is 14 residues. The data stem from a study of CD8+CD57+ T cells in acquired aplastic anemia. Overall study: Average DNA yield from sorted CD4+ and CD8+ cells was approximately 3.2 ug. Reads per healthy sample averaged around 9.9 million (CD4+) and under 12 million (CD8+). Findings and caveats of the study: Patients and controls had in common 25 to 30 CD8+ CDR3 sequences.

Profiling of TCR beta VDJ combinations and CDR3 sequences used genomic DNA as template. TCRdb re-called the reads through MiXCR, storing one row per CDR3 protein. The sample holds 400,000 to 500,000 distinct CDR3 sequences, roughly 68% seen once. This TCR was sampled from a human donor in good health, serving as a control. The chain joins TRBV24-1 to TRBJ2-2; TRBD2 matches 10 bases. Sequencing was performed on sorted CD4+, CD8+, or CD8+CD57+ T cells (not recorded which) from PBMCs. DNA of the CDR3: TGTGCCACTAGCAGCGGGAGGGCCCCCGGGGAGCTGTTTTTT. Its protein is CATSSGRAPGELFF.